This TCR beta chain was sequenced for a study of T-cell reconstitution after alpha-beta-depleted transplantation in children. The germline V gene has CDR1 SGHAT and CDR2 FQNNGV. V shed 6 bases, J shed 3 bases, and the junction held 7 bases outside the gene matches. The CDR3 length is 14 residues. It was with unique molecular identifiers that the TCRbeta library was prepared. TCRdb re-called the PCR reads through MiXCR, storing one row per CDR3 protein. The sample consists of 670,000 or so distinct CDR3 sequences, roughly 13% of them appearing once. The sequence was obtained from a girl aged 2 to 10 with congenital amegakaryocytic thrombocytopenia, due to receive a stem cell transplant. This specimen consisted of PBMCs, obtained before TCRalphabeta/CD19-depleted stem cell transplant. The chain uses TRBV11-2 and TRBJ2-5; 7 nucleotides line up with TRBD2. The CDR3 nucleotides are TGTGCCAGCAGGGATACTAGCGCTAAAGAGACCCAGTACTTC. Its translation: CASRDTSAKETQYF.